These 17 T cell receptor beta chains originate from one sample sequenced in a study of tumor and adjacent non-tumor tissue in lung cancer. Three rounds of nested PCR, following a modified ARM-PCR protocol, produced the TCRbeta library. TCRdb fed the multiplex PCR reads into MiXCR, producing one record per CDR3 protein. There are under 250,000 distinct CDR3 sequences in the sample; around 71% occur only once, and about 23% lies in the top ten. This sample's RNA came from whole unsorted tissue. The material sequenced was lung tumor tissue. The receptors here all came from a man aged 60 to 75 with non-small cell lung cancer.

This clonotype was picked up many times. The rearrangement uses TRBV11-2 and TRBJ2-5, with TRBD2 matching over 11 bases. Germline V lookup: CDR1 SGHAT, CDR2 FQNNGV. V gave up 4 bases and J gave up 2 bases; unmatched junction bases: 9. The CDR3 sequence is 17 residues long. The CDR3 bases are TGTGCCAGCAGCTCGGGGCAGGGACTAGCGGCACAAGAGACCCAGTACTTC. This codes for CASSSGQGLAAQETQYF.

This clonotype was seen a single time. No conserved phenylalanine or tryptophan is present at the end of the CDR3, so a read error is the likely explanation. The rearrangement joins TRBV6-4 to TRBJ2-3; 7 positions match TRBD2. The length of the CDR3 is 16 residues. CDR1 and CDR2 from the germline V gene are MRHNA and SNTAGT. Trimming at V came to 6 bases and at J to 4 bases, leaving 13 bases not matched to a gene. CDR3 amino acids: CASSSRLAGGSDTQYL. CDR3 DNA: TGTGCCAGCAGCTCCAGACTAGCAGGAGGTTCAGATACGCAGTATCTT.

The chain has TRBV24-1 and TRBJ2-5; D call uncertain. Trimming pared 3 bases from V and 5 bases from J, leaving 12 bases between. The CDR3 is 14 amino acids. CDR1 and CDR2 (germline): KGHDR, SFDVKD. The CDR3 reads CATSDPAGIETQYF. The CDR3, as DNA: TGTGCCACCAGTGATCCCGCCGGTATCGAGACCCAGTACTTC.

The V and J genes are TRBV11-3 and TRBJ2-5, with D hard to call. The CDR3 length is 14 residues. CDR1 and CDR2 (germline): SGHNT, YENEEA. The CDR3 DNA reads as TGTGACTGCAGCTTAGGTACAGTAGAAGAGACCCAGTACTTC. Its protein is CDCSLGTVEETQYF.

In the case of this clonotype: One junction end does not reproduce the germline sequence, and a read error may be involved. The chain has TRBV5-6 and TRBJ2-1; 8 bases line up with TRBD1. Per germline, CDR1 SGHDT and CDR2 YYEEEE. This CDR3 spans 15 amino acids. The CDR3 reads CASSFGRGLYDEQFF. The CDR3, as DNA: TGTGCTAGCAGCTTCGGCAGGGGGCTGTACGATGAGCAGTTCTTC.

The chain carries TRBV11-1 and TRBJ2-2; D ambiguous. V lost 3 bases to trimming and J lost 10 bases, with 15 bases between them. CDR1 is SGHAT, CDR2 FQDESV, per germline (reference sequence). CDR3 length: 14 residues. This CDR3 reads CASSFSRNNEELFF. DNA for the CDR3: TGTGCCAGCAGCTTTAGTCGGAACAACGAGGAGCTGTTTTTT. Full variable domain (remainder filled in from reference TRBV11-1 and TRBJ2-2): EAEVAQSPRYKITEKSQAVAFWCDPISGHATLYWYRQILGQGPELLVQFQDESVVDDSQLPKDRFSAERLKGVDSTLKIQPAELGDSAMYLCASSFSRNNEELFFGEGSRLTVL.

For this clonotype: This may be a read error, as it is one base from a much larger clone. The J gene is TRBJ2-1, the V gene TRBV4-3; the match to TRBD2 covers 9 bases. Trimming at V came to 4 bases and at J to 13 bases, leaving 11 bases not matched to a gene. CDR1 and CDR2 from the germline V gene are LGHNA and YSLEER. The CDR3 contains 14 residues. The CDR3: CASSRDRVAGAQFF. CDR3 nucleotides: TGCGCCAGCAGCCGAGATCGAGTAGCGGGAGCACAGTTCTTC.

With respect to this clonotype: A junction end diverges from the germline sequence, so it may reflect a read error. This sequence joins TRBV12-3 or TRBV12-4 and TRBJ1-1; 8 nucleotides agree with TRBD1. The CDR3 consists of 18 residues. Written as DNA, the CDR3 is TGTGCCAACAGTTCTATCGCCGGGACAGGTAAAGGGTACAATGAAGCTTTCTTT. It specifies CANSSIAGTGKGYNEAFF.

Points on this clonotype: At one of its ends the junction is not consistent with the germline gene, which may arise from a read error. The chain couples TRBV6-2 or TRBV6-3 to TRBJ2-7; 7 bases agree with TRBD2. The V gene's germline CDR1 is MNHEY and CDR2 SVGEGT. The CDR3 consists of 14 residues. CDR3 loop: CTSSSSLASYEQYF. CDR3 nucleotides: TGTACCAGCAGTTCCTCACTAGCGTCATACGAGCAGTACTTC.

On this clonotype: One junction end does not reproduce the germline sequence, and a read error may be involved. This chain uses TRBV11-2 with TRBJ2-3; weak D call: TRBD1 (5 bases). Germline CDR1 SGHAT, CDR2 FQNNGV. The CDR3 loop spans 15 amino acids. In nucleotides, the CDR3 is TGTGCCAGCAGCATAGATCGCCAGGGCACAGATACGCAGTGTTTT. Amino acid sequence: CASSIDRQGTDTQCF.

As for this clonotype: This may stem from a read error, because a much larger clone lies one nucleotide away. The chain carries TRBV20-1 and TRBJ2-7; D not resolved. Germline loops: CDR1 DFQATT, CDR2 SNEGSKA (reference sequence). With 4 bases removed from V and 6 bases from J, the gap between germline ends came to 16 bases. This CDR3 is 13 amino acids long. The CDR3 region has the DNA TGCAGTGCTATGGGGATGGCTATAAGCGAGCAGTACTTC. Amino acid sequence: CSAMGMAISEQYF.

A note on this clonotype: The junction and the germline gene differ at one end; a read error may be behind it. J is TRBJ1-5 and V is TRBV6-1, with TRBD1 matching 7 bases. This CDR3 spans 14 amino acids. The V gene's germline CDR1 is MNHNS and CDR2 SASEGT. This CDR3 reads CATSGRQGRQSQHF. CDR3 coding DNA: TGTGCCACCAGTGGTCGACAGGGAAGGCAGTCCCAGCATTTT.

Comments on this clonotype: One end of the junction fails to match germline, which may point to a read error. V usage is TRBV5-1 and J usage is TRBJ1-2; perhaps TRBD1 as D (5 bases). The CDR3 consists of 14 residues. The germline V gene has CDR1 SGHRS and CDR2 YFSETQ. The CDR3 region has the DNA TGCGCCAGCAGCCCACAGGCGGAAGGCTATGGCTACACATTC. It specifies CASSPQAEGYGYTF.

Points on this clonotype: The junction departs from the called germline gene at one end, perhaps through a read error. The chain employs TRBV12-3 or TRBV12-4 and TRBJ2-7; 7 bases line up with TRBD1. This CDR3 is built from 14 residues. The CDR3 protein is CTSRATGSSYEHYF. The CDR3 nucleotides read TGTACCAGCAGAGCGACAGGGAGCTCCTACGAGCATTACTTC.

As for this clonotype: A much bigger clone sits one base away, suggesting this may be a read error. V usage is TRBV20-1 and J usage is TRBJ2-3; perhaps TRBD2 as D (5 bases). The germline V gene encodes CDR1 DFQATT and CDR2 SNEGSKA (reference sequence). The CDR3 has 15 residues. With 3 bases removed from V and 2 bases from J, the gap between germline ends came to 15 bases. The CDR3, as DNA: TGCAGTGCTAGCCCCCTAACGGGGTTCACAGATACGCAGTATTTT. This codes for CSASPLTGFTDTQYF.

The rearrangement joins TRBV12-3 or TRBV12-4 to TRBJ2-5; D is possibly TRBD1 (6 bases). CDR3 length: 13 amino acids. V lost 8 bases and J lost 8, with 18 bases in between. The CDR3 DNA reads TGTGCCAGCGGGGGCATAGGGGCGCATACCCAGTACTTC. Its translation is CASGGIGAHTQYF.

This clonotype was seen just once. This may come from a read error, since a much larger clone is one base off. The chain employs TRBV20-1 and TRBJ1-1, with 8 nucleotides matching TRBD1. CDR3 size: 15 residues. Trimming cost V 4 bases and J 0 bases; bases outside gene matches: 7. Germline values: CDR1 DFQATT, CDR2 SNEGSKA (reference sequence). The CDR3 region is CSATGGPDLNTEAFF. Here the CDR3 DNA reads TGCAGTGCTACAGGGGGCCCAGACCTGAACACTGAAGCTTTCTTT.